Each of the 7 T cell receptor beta chains below was sequenced from the same sample in a study of response to subunit inactivated influenza vaccine (dated by TCRdb to about 2018). The library was made by RT-PCR. The reads were generated on an Illumina HiSeq 2500. In-frame beta chains were kept once TCRdb had trimmed the public reads at Q25 with fastp and called clones with MiXCR. When rows share a CDR3 protein, they turn into one entry using the most common DNA and genes. The sample table holds over 400,000 distinct CDR3 sequences, of which about an eighth were seen once. The ten largest clonotypes hold roughly 14% of the sample. The time point label, read with the paper, signifies: 45 days after influenza vaccine administration. Sequenced here: PBMCs from blood, sampled roughly 46 days after vaccination. These receptors all stem from a man aged 50-60 years who received an inactivated influenza vaccine. Donor details come from another sample of the same person, matched by shared clones.

This clonotype was detected many times. J is TRBJ2-7 and V is TRBV20-1, with TRBD1 matching over 10 bases. The V segment lost 6 bases and the J segment 2 bases; nucleotides outside the gene matches: 7. The germline gives CDR1 DFQATT, CDR2 SNEGSKA (reference sequence). The CDR3 is made up of 14 amino acids. In DNA, the CDR3 is TGCAGTGCCTCCGGGACAGGGGCTCCCTACGAGCAGTACTTC. Protein sequence: CSASGTGAPYEQYF.

Notes on this clonotype: The missing conserved phenylalanine or tryptophan at the end of this CDR3 makes a read error likely. The chain couples TRBV5-1 to TRBJ2-3, with 8 bases aligning to TRBD1. The germline V gene has CDR1 SGHRS and CDR2 YFSETQ. The CDR3 is made up of 15 amino acids. The J segment lost 2 bases and the V segment lost 4 bases, leaving 6 bases of the junction unmatched. CDR3 nucleotide sequence: TGCGCCAGCAGCACTCGGACAGGGAACACAGATACGCAGTATTCT. This translates into CASSTRTGNTDTQYS.

The gene calls are TRBV7-2 and TRBJ2-4; D unresolved. This CDR3 has 13 residues. Germline V CDR1 and CDR2: SGHTA, FQGNSA. V was shortened by 5 bases and J by 1 base, with 6 bases between the two germline ends. The CDR3 region has the DNA TGTGCCAGCAGCAACGGGGCCAAAAACATTCAGTACTTC. Encoded protein: CASSNGAKNIQYF.

In its sample, this clonotype was seen a few times. This chain links TRBV27 with TRBJ2-3, with TRBD2 matching 9 bases. The CDR3 extends over 16 amino acids. CDR1 is MNHEY and CDR2 is SMNVEV in the germline V gene (reference sequence). The V and J ends lost 3 bases and 3 bases, in that order; junction bases with no gene match: 7. The CDR3 DNA sequence: TGTGCCAGCAGTTTGACTAGCGGAGACCCTACAGATACGCAGTATTTT. Translating gives CASSLTSGDPTDTQYF.

This clonotype was seen repeatedly, ten times or more. The chain links TRBV25-1 to TRBJ1-5, with 8 bases fitting TRBD1. The germline V gene encodes CDR1 MGHDK and CDR2 SYGVNS. The ends lost 5 bases at V and 6 bases at J; junction bases unmatched: 3. The CDR3 runs to 13 residues. The CDR3 here is CASSSGGGQPQHF. CDR3 DNA: TGTGCCAGCAGTTCAGGGGGCGGTCAGCCCCAGCATTTT.

This clonotype was seen repeatedly, ten times or more. This chain connects TRBV28 to TRBJ2-5; tentative D call: TRBD2 (5 bases). The germline V and J ends were trimmed by 6 bases and 4 bases, with 15 bases remaining between them. The CDR3 runs 14 residues. Germline CDR1 MDHEN, CDR2 SYDVKM. For the CDR3, the DNA is TGTGCCAGCAGCACGGGGAGAACTTTAGAGACCCAGTACTTC. It codes for CASSTGRTLETQYF.

A few counts support this clonotype. CDR3 residues: CASSRRGRNTEAFF. CDR3 bases: TGTGCCAGCAGCAGGAGGGGGCGGAACACTGAAGCTTTCTTT. J is TRBJ1-1 and V is TRBV5-6; 7 bases align to TRBD1. The CDR3 is 14 residues long. Germline V gives CDR1 SGHDT, CDR2 YYEEEE. Trimming at V came to 4 bases and at J to 1 base, leaving 4 bases not matched to a gene.